Shown below are 18 T cell receptor beta chains from a single sample sequenced in a study of cytomegalovirus exposure and HLA in healthy donors. Assay: immunoSEQ multiplex PCR; the TCRdb copy retains only in-frame clones and omits some. The sample lists 35,000 to 40,000 clones; roughly 91% were seen once. Sequencing was performed on PBMCs. Every receptor here comes from a man aged 18 to 35 in good health and CMV-seronegative.

This clone was found once. DNA for the CDR3: TGTGCCAGCAGCGCCGACAGAAACACTGAAGCTTTCTTT. This encodes CASSADRNTEAFF. This chain uses TRBV9 with TRBJ1-1, with D perhaps matching TRBD1 (5 bases). V was pared by 3 bases and J by 2 bases, with 8 bases between. Germline CDR1 reads SGDLS; CDR2 reads YYNGEE. The CDR3 totals 13 residues.

The chain links TRBV18 to TRBJ1-2, with TRBD1 identical over 10 bases. Germline lookup yields CDR1 KGHSH and CDR2 LQKENI. Trimming cost V 6 bases and J 6 bases; bases outside gene matches: 4. The CDR3 is 13 residues long. As DNA, the CDR3 is TGTGCCAGCTCGGCCGGGACAGGGGATGGCTACACCTTC. Its translation is CASSAGTGDGYTF. The full variable domain, in which reference TRBV18 and TRBJ1-2 provide the parts outside the CDR3, is NAGVMQNPRHLVRRRGQEARLRCSPMKGHSHVYWYRQLPEEGLKFMVYLQKENIIDESGMPKERFSAEFPKEGPSILRIQQVVRGDSAAYFCASSAGTGDGYTFGSGTRLTVV.

V gene TRBV5-5 combines with J gene TRBJ1-1; D is ambiguous. V was trimmed by 0 bases and J by 2 bases, leaving 8 bases between them. The CDR3 has 14 amino acids. Germline loops: CDR1 SGHKS, CDR2 YYEKEE (reference sequence). For the CDR3, the DNA is TGTGCCAGCAGCTTGGGTCGAGGTAACACTGAAGCTTTCTTT. Residues: CASSLGRGNTEAFF. Drawing the rest from reference TRBV5-5 and TRBJ1-1, the complete variable domain is DAGVTQSPTHLIKTRGQQVTLRCSPISGHKSVSWYQQVLGQGPQFIFQYYEKEERGRGNFPDRFSARQFPNYSSELNVNALLLGDSALYLCASSLGRGNTEAFFGQGTRLTVV.

This chain connects TRBV7-3 to TRBJ2-3; possible D gene TRBD2, 5 bases. Germline CDR1 reads SGHTA; CDR2 reads FQGTGA. Trimming removed 2 bases from V and 2 bases from J, with 8 bases in between. This CDR3 region has 14 residues. CDR3 nucleotides: TGTGCCAGCAGCTTACCGGGGATCACAGATACGCAGTATTTT. Amino acid sequence: CASSLPGITDTQYF.

This clone appeared a few times. This sequence joins TRBV6-5 and TRBJ2-7, with D hard to call. Germline CDR1 and CDR2: MNHEY and SVGAGI. The V end was cut by 5 bases, the J end by 2 bases, with 10 bases between. The CDR3 totals 13 residues. DNA of the CDR3: TGTGCCAGCAGTCAACTACCTACCTACGAGCAGTACTTC. Residues: CASSQLPTYEQYF.

V is TRBV7-3 and J is TRBJ2-5; the D gene is possibly TRBD2 (7 bases). Germline assignment: CDR1 SGHTA and CDR2 FQGTGA. The CDR3 covers 16 residues. With 0 bases removed from V and 2 bases from J, the gap between germline ends came to 13 bases. The CDR3 region is CASSLTTGGRQETQYF. The CDR3 nucleotides read TGTGCCAGCAGCTTAACGACGGGGGGCCGACAAGAGACCCAGTACTTC.

In DNA, the CDR3 is TGTGCCAGCAGTCCACGGGGGGAGACCCAGTACTTC. Protein product: CASSPRGETQYF. V is TRBV27 and J is TRBJ2-5, with D perhaps matching TRBD2 (6 bases). V was shortened by 5 bases and J by 5 bases, with 9 bases between the two germline ends. This CDR3 has 12 residues. Germline V gene sequence: CDR1 MNHEY, CDR2 SMNVEV (reference sequence).

This clone was observed a single time. The genes are TRBV19 and TRBJ1-6, with TRBD1 matching over 7 bases. V shed 5 bases, J shed 8 bases, and the junction held 3 bases outside the gene matches. The CDR3 runs to 13 residues. Germline-derived CDR1 and CDR2 are LNHDA and SQIVND (reference sequence). Here the CDR3 DNA reads TGTGCCAGTAGTTACACAGGGGATTCACCCCTCCACTTT. Translated: CASSYTGDSPLHF.

This chain joins TRBV27 and TRBJ2-3; 7 bases are a match to TRBD1. The CDR3 extends over 15 amino acids. In germline, CDR1 is MNHEY, CDR2 SMNVEV (reference sequence). V was clipped by 3 bases and J by 6 bases; unmatched bases: 9. CDR3 sequence (DNA): TGTGCCAGCAGTTTGACAGGGAGAGGGTACGATACGCAGTATTTT. Protein product: CASSLTGRGYDTQYF.

The rearrangement links TRBV28 to TRBJ1-2; tentatively, D is TRBD1 (6 bases). Per germline, CDR1 MDHEN and CDR2 SYDVKM. The V end was cut by 2 bases, the J end by 2 bases, with 9 bases between. The CDR3 sequence is 14 residues long. CDR3 sequence reads: CASSLDRGNYGYTF. The CDR3 region has the DNA TGTGCCAGCAGTTTAGATAGGGGGAACTATGGCTACACCTTC.

The chain recombines TRBV18 with TRBJ2-7; weak D call: TRBD2 (6 bases). The CDR3 is 12 residues long. The V end was cut by 5 bases, the J end by 2 bases, with 7 bases between. Germline lookup yields CDR1 KGHSH and CDR2 LQKENI. The CDR3 DNA sequence: TGTGCCAGCTCAGCTAGCGCCTACGAGCAGTACTTC. Its translation is CASSASAYEQYF.

On this clone: Germline and junction disagree at one end, which may indicate a read error. Other DNA sequences of this sample code for an identical CDR3. The J gene is TRBJ2-2, the V gene TRBV5-1; TRBD1 agrees at 12 bases. Germline V gene data show CDR1 as SGHRS and CDR2 as YFSETQ. The length of the CDR3 is 14 residues. CDR3 sequence: CASSSGQGAGELFF. Here the CDR3 DNA reads TGCGCCAGCAGCTCGGGACAGGGGGCAGGGGAGCTGTTTTTC.

The CDR3 is CASSPPGAGNSYEQYF. Here the CDR3 DNA reads TGTGCCAGCAGCCCACCTGGGGCAGGCAATTCCTACGAGCAGTACTTC. The genes are TRBV7-8 and TRBJ2-7, with D perhaps TRBD1 (5 bases). This CDR3 is built from 16 residues. Germline V gene lookup returns CDR1 SGHVS and CDR2 FQNEAQ. V dropped 5 bases and J dropped 1 base, with 18 bases sitting between them.

A single count supports this clone. This chain uses TRBV7-3 with TRBJ1-5, with D uncertain. The CDR3 runs 13 residues. Germline V gene data show CDR1 as SGHTA and CDR2 as FQGTGA. Trimming left V 2 bases short and J 3 bases short, with 5 bases between. As DNA, the CDR3 is TGTGCCAGCAGCTTAGAGTACAATCAGCCCCAGCATTTT. Translation: CASSLEYNQPQHF.

This clone was observed a single time. DNA of the CDR3: TGTGCCTGGAATGACGGAGTTAACTATGGCTACACCTTC. This codes for CAWNDGVNYGYTF. The chain joins TRBV30 to TRBJ1-2; no clear D. Germline CDR1 and CDR2: GTSNPN and SVGIG (reference sequence). The length of the CDR3 is 13 residues. V was pared by 4 bases and J by 1 base, with 10 bases between.

The chain joins TRBV7-3 to TRBJ2-2, with 14 bases aligning to TRBD2. Germline assignment: CDR1 SGHTA and CDR2 FQGTGA. The CDR3 is 16 amino acids. V gave up 5 bases and J gave up 9 bases; unmatched junction bases: 8. The CDR3 is CASSLRTSGGTRELFF. The CDR3 DNA is TGTGCCAGCAGCCTACGGACTAGCGGGGGGACCAGGGAGCTGTTTTTT.

V gene TRBV9 combines with J gene TRBJ2-2, with a tentative D call TRBD1 (5 bases). The CDR3 loop spans 12 amino acids. Germline V gene data show CDR1 as SGDLS and CDR2 as YYNGEE. Trimming shortened V by 2 bases and J by 9 bases, and 8 bases separated the two germline ends. The DNA for the CDR3 is TGTGCCAGCAGCGTCTCAGGGAGGGAGCTGTTTTTT. Amino acid sequence: CASSVSGRELFF.

The J gene is TRBJ2-2, the V gene TRBV2; 7 bases agree with TRBD2. The V segment lost 9 bases and the J segment 5 bases; nucleotides outside the gene matches: 12. This CDR3 comprises 15 residues. Germline loops: CDR1 SNHLY, CDR2 FYNNEI. The CDR3 protein is CASSLAGRETGELFF. The CDR3 nucleotides are TGTGCCAGTTCCTTAGCGGGTCGAGAGACCGGGGAGCTGTTTTTT.